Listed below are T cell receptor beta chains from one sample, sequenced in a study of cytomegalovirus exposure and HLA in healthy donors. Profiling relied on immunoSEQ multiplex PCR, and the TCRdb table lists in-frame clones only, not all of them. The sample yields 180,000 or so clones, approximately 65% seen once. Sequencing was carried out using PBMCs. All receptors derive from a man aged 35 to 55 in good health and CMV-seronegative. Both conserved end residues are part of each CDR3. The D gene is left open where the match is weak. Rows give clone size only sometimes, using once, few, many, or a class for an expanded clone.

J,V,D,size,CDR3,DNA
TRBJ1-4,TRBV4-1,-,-,CASSQVHNEKLFF,TGCGCCAGCAGCCAAGTCCATAATGAAAAACTGTTTTTT
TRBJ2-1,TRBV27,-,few,CASTLEAGAVGEQFF,TGTGCCAGCACCTTGGAGGCGGGGGCCGTCGGCGAGCAGTTCTTC
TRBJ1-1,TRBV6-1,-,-,CASLATGSSNTEAFF,TGTGCCAGCTTGGCTACAGGGTCTTCGAACACTGAAGCTTTCTTT
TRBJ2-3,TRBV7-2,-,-,CASSRDPRTGRADTQYF,TGTGCCAGCAGCCGCGATCCAAGGACAGGGAGGGCAGATACGCAGTATTTT
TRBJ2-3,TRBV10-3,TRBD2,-,CALGLAGTDTQYF,TGTGCCCTCGGACTAGCGGGGACAGATACGCAGTATTTT
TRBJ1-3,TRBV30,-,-,CAWSPGDPGNTIYF,TGTGCCTGGAGTCCAGGGGATCCTGGAAACACCATATATTTT
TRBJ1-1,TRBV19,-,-,CASSMGGAAEAFF,TGTGCCAGTAGTATGGGAGGGGCGGCTGAAGCTTTCTTT
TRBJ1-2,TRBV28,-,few,CASRGTRNYGYTF,TGTGCCAGCAGAGGGACACGTAACTATGGCTACACCTTC
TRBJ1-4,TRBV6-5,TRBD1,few,CASTLDRVEEKLFF,TGTGCCAGCACCCTGGACAGGGTTGAGGAAAAACTGTTTTTT
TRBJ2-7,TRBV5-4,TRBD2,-,CASSLGGGRDLQYF,TGTGCCAGCAGCTTGGGGGGCGGGAGGGACCTGCAGTACTTC
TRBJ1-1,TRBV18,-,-,CASSPFGVVGVFTEAFF,TGTGCCAGCTCACCGTTTGGGGTAGTCGGGGTTTTCACTGAAGCTTTCTTT
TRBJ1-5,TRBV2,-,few,CASSDLLAGPQHF,TGTGCCAGCAGTGATTTACTAGCGGGGCCCCAGCATTTT
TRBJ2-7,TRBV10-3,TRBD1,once,CAISVGQNTYEQYF,TGTGCCATCAGTGTGGGACAGAATACCTACGAGCAGTACTTC
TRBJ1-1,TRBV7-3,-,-,CASRYGENTEAFF,TGTGCCAGCAGGTACGGGGAGAACACTGAAGCTTTCTTT
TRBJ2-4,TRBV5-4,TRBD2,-,CASSFGLAGENQYF,TGTGCCAGCAGCTTTGGACTAGCGGGAGAGAATCAGTACTTC
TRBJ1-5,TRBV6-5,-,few,CASSRTKNQPQHF,TGTGCCAGCAGTCGGACAAAAAATCAGCCCCAGCATTTT
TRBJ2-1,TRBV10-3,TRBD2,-,CAITGTTGNEQFF,TGTGCCATCACTGGGACTACCGGCAATGAGCAGTTCTTC
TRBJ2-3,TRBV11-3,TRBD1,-,CASSPGQGIPDTQYF,TGTGCCAGCAGCCCCGGACAGGGTATCCCCGATACGCAGTATTTT
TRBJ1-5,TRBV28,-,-,CASSSINQPQHF,TGTGCCAGCAGTTCAATCAATCAGCCCCAGCATTTT
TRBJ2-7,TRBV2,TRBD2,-,CASTAGGTHEQYF,TGTGCCAGCACTGCGGGGGGGACCCACGAGCAGTACTTC
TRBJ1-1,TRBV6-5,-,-,CASSRGNTEAFF,TGTGCCAGCAGTCGGGGGAACACTGAAGCTTTCTTT
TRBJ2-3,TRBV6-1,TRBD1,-,CASSAGQGEGTDTQYF,TGTGCCAGCAGTGCCGGACAGGGGGAGGGCACAGATACGCAGTATTTT
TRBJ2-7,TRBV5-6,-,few,CASSTPGFSYEQYF,TGTGCCAGCAGCACGCCGGGATTCTCCTACGAGCAGTACTTC
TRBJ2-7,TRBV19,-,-,CASSQGSSYEQYF,TGTGCCAGTAGTCAGGGGAGCTCCTACGAGCAGTACTTC
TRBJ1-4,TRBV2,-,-,CASSEGGALEKLFF,TGTGCCAGCAGTGAGGGGGGGGCACTGGAAAAACTGTTTTTT
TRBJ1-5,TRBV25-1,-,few,CASRGPQENQPQHF,TGTGCCAGCAGGGGGCCGCAGGAAAATCAGCCCCAGCATTTT
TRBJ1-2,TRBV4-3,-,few,CASSQIGVVDYTF,TGCGCCAGCAGCCAAATAGGGGTGGTAGACTACACCTTC
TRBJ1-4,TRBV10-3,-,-,CAISETTIFEKLFF,TGTGCCATCAGTGAGACCACTATCTTTGAAAAACTGTTTTTT
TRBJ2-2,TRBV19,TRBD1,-,CASSMGQGAGTGELFF,TGTGCCAGTAGTATGGGACAGGGGGCGGGCACCGGGGAGCTGTTTTTT
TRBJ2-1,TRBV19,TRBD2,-,CASSPSLAGGPEDNEQFF,TGTGCCAGTAGTCCGAGCCTAGCGGGAGGGCCTGAGGACAATGAGCAGTTCTTC
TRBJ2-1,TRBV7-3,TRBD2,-,CASSLAGGPSYNEQFF,TGTGCCAGCAGCTTAGCGGGAGGGCCTTCCTACAATGAGCAGTTCTTC
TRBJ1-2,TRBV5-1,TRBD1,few,CASSLGTGGAGYTF,TGCGCCAGCAGCTTGGGGACAGGGGGCGCTGGCTACACCTTC
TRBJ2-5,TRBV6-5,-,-,CASSWDGGETQYF,TGTGCCAGCAGTTGGGACGGAGGGGAGACCCAGTACTTC
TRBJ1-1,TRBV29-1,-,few,CSVEDLGGVGTEAFF,TGCAGCGTTGAAGATCTAGGGGGGGTGGGCACTGAAGCTTTCTTT
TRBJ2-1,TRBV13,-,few,CASSLVGLRTEQFF,TGTGCCAGCAGCTTAGTTGGACTGCGCACGGAGCAGTTCTTC
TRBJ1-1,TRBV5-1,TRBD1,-,CASSQGTGQGGNTEAFF,TGCGCCAGCAGCCAAGGGACCGGACAGGGCGGGAACACTGAAGCTTTCTTT
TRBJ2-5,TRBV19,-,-,CASSWGPGGETQYF,TGTGCCAGTAGCTGGGGTCCCGGAGGGGAGACCCAGTACTTC
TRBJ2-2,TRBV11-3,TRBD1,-,CASSPNRGRTGELFF,TGTGCCAGCAGCCCGAACAGGGGGCGAACCGGGGAGCTGTTTTTT
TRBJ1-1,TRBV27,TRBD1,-,CASSLRQGLGTEAFF,TGTGCCAGCAGTTTACGACAGGGTTTGGGCACTGAAGCTTTCTTT
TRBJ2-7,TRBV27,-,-,CASSWIPPRAVKDEQYF,TGTGCCAGCAGTTGGATCCCTCCCAGGGCCGTAAAGGACGAGCAGTACTTC
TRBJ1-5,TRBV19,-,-,CASAQGNQPQHF,TGTGCCAGTGCTCAGGGTAATCAGCCCCAACATTTT
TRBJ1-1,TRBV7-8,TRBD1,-,CASSRDRGAEAFF,TGTGCCAGCAGCCGGGACAGGGGTGCAGAAGCTTTCTTT
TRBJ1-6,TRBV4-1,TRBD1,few,CASSQVAGTGGSPLHF,TGCGCCAGCAGCCAAGTCGCAGGGACAGGGGGTTCACCCCTCCACTTT
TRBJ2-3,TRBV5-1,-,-,CASSFSGQLTDTQYF,TGCGCCAGCAGCTTTAGCGGCCAATTAACAGATACGCAGTATTTT
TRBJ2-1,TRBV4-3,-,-,CASSQDYLVSGAYNEQFF,TGCGCCAGCAGCCAAGATTACCTCGTGAGCGGAGCTTACAATGAGCAGTTCTTC
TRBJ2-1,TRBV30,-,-,CACLTRRGGGRLGPNEQFF,TGTGCCTGCCTAACCCGGAGGGGGGGCGGCCGTTTGGGGCCAAATGAGCAGTTCTTC
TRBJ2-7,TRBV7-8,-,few,CASSLFGGNYEQYF,TGTGCCAGCAGCTTATTTGGGGGCAACTACGAGCAGTACTTC
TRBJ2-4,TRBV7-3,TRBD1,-,CASSLSGQDIQYF,TGTGCCAGCAGCTTATCTGGACAGGACATTCAGTACTTC
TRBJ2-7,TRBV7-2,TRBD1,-,CASSVLSGQGYEQYF,TGTGCCAGCAGCGTACTATCGGGACAGGGCTACGAGCAGTACTTC
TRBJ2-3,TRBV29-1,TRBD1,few,CSDRQGEDTQYF,TGCAGCGACCGACAGGGGGAAGATACGCAGTATTTT
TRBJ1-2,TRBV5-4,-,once,CASSSPRGIHGYTF,TGTGCCAGCAGCTCCCCCCGGGGTATCCATGGCTACACCTTC
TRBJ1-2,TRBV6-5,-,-,CASSYRPDSYGYTF,TGTGCCAGCAGTTACCGACCGGACAGCTATGGCTACACCTTC